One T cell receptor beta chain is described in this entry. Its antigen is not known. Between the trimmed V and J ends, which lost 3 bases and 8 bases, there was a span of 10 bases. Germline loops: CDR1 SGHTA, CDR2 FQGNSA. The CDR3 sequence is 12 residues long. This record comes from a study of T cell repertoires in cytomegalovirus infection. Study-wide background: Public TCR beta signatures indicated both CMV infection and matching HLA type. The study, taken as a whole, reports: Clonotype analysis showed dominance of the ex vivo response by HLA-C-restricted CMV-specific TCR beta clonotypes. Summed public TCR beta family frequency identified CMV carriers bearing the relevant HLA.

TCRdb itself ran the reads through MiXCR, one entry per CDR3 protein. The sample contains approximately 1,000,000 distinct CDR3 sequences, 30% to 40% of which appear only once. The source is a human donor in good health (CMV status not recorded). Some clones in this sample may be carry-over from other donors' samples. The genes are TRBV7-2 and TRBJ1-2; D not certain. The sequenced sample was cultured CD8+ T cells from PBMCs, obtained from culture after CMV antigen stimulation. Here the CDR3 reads CASSFTREGYTF. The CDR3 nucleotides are TGTGCCAGCAGCTTTACAAGGGAAGGCTACACCTTC.